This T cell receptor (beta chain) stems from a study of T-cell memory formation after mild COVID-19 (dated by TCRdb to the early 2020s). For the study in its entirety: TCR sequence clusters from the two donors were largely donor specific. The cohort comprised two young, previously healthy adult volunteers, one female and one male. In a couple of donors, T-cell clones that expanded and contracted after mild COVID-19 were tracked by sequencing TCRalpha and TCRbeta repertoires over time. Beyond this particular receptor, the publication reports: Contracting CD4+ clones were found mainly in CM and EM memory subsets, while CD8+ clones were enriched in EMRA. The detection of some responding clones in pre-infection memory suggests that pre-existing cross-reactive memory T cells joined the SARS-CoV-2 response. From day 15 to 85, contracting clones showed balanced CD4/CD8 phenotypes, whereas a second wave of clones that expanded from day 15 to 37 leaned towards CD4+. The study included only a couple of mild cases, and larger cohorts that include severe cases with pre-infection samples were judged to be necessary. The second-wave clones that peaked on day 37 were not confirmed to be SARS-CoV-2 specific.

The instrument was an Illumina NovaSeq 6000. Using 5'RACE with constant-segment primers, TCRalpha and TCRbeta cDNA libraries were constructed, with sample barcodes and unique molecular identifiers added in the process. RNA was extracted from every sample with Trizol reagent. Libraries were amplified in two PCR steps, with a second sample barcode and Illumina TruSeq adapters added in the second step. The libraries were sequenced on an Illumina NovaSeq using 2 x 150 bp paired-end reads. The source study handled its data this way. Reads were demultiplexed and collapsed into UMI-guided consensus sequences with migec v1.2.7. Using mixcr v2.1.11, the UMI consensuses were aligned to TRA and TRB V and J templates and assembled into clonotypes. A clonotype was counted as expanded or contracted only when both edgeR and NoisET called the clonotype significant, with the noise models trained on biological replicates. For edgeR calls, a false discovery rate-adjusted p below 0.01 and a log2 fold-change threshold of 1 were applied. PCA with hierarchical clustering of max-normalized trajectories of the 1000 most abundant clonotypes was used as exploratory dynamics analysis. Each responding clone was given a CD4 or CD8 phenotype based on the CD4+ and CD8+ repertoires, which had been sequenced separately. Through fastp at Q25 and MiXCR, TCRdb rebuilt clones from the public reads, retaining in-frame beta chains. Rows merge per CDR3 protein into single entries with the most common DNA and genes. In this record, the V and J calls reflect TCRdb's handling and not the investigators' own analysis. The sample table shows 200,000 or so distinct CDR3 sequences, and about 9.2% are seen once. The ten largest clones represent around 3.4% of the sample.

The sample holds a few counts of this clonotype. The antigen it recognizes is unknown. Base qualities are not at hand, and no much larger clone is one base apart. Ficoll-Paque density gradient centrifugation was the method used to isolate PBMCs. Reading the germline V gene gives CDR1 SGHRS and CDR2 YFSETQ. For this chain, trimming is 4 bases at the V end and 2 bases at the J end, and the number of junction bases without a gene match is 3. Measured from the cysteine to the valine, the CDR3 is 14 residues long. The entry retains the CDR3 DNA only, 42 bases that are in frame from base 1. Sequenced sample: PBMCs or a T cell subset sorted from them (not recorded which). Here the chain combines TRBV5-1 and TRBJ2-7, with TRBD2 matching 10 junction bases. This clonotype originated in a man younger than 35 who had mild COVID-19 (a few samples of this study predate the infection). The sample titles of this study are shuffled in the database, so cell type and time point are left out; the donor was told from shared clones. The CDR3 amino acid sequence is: CASSDTSGAYEQYV. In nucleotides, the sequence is TGCGCCAGCAGCGACACTAGCGGGGCCTACGAGCAGTACGTC.